Following are 8 T cell receptor beta chains from one sample sequenced in a study of spatial heterogeneity in lung cancer. Time point here: blood at routine non-recurrence follow-up after resection. A single record per CDR3 protein comes from TCRdb applying MiXCR to the 5' RACE reads. Of 35,000 to 55,000 distinct CDR3 sequences in the sample, 20% to 25% were seen once. The source was PBMCs, collected at follow-up. These receptors all come from a female donor with early-stage non-small cell lung cancer.

The chain joins TRBV19 to TRBJ1-1; D is possibly TRBD1 (5 bases). From germline, CDR1 is LNHDA and CDR2 SQIVND (reference sequence). The CDR3 runs to 13 residues. Trimming shortened V by 6 bases and J by 1 base, and 9 bases separated the two germline ends. The CDR3 DNA sequence: TGTGCCAGTAGGAGGGGACGGAACACTGAAGCTTTCTTT. Its protein is CASRRGRNTEAFF.

The V and J genes are TRBV20-1 and TRBJ2-1; 7 bases line up with TRBD2. J gave up 6 bases and V 5 bases, and 10 bases lay outside the gene matches. The CDR3 loop spans 14 amino acids. Germline V gives CDR1 DFQATT, CDR2 SNEGSKA (reference sequence). CDR3 DNA: TGCAGTGCTTCACGTAGCGGGCCCCTCAATGAGCAGTTCTTC. Its translation is CSASRSGPLNEQFF.

The V call is TRBV19, the J call TRBJ1-2; the D is unclear. The germline V gene has CDR1 LNHDA and CDR2 SQIVND (reference sequence). CDR3 length: 13 residues. With 2 bases removed from V and 3 bases from J, the gap between germline ends came to 7 bases. CDR3 nucleotides: TGTGCCAGTAGTATAAAGGCAGACTATGGCTACACCTTC. It yields the protein CASSIKADYGYTF. The full variable domain, with the rest looked up from reference TRBV19 and TRBJ1-2, is DGGITQSPKYLFRKEGQNVTLSCEQNLNHDAMYWYRQDPGQGLRLIYYSQIVNDFQKGDIAEGYSVSREKKESFPLTVTSAQKNPTAFYLCASSIKADYGYTFGSGTRLTVV.

The V call is TRBV25-1, the J call TRBJ1-2; the D gene is possibly TRBD1 (5 bases). V was shortened by 3 bases and J by 6 bases, with 14 bases between the two germline ends. The CDR3 runs to 14 residues. CDR1 and CDR2 (germline): MGHDK, SYGVNS. CDR3 protein: CASSDSGTGNGYTF. The CDR3, as DNA: TGTGCCAGCAGTGACTCCGGGACGGGAAATGGCTACACCTTC.

This clonotype appeared many times. V is TRBV7-9 and J is TRBJ2-1; D remains ambiguous. V shed 1 base and J shed 4 bases, with 5 bases lying between them. The CDR3 runs to 13 residues. Looked up from germline, CDR1 is SEHNR and CDR2 is FQNEAQ (reference sequence). The CDR3 loop reads CASSLGEYNEQFF. The CDR3 nucleotides are TGTGCCAGCAGCTTAGGTGAATACAATGAGCAGTTCTTC. Using reference TRBV7-9 and TRBJ2-1 for the parts outside the CDR3, the full variable domain is DTGVSQNPRHKITKRGQNVTFRCDPISEHNRLYWYRQTLGQGPEFLTYFQNEAQLEKSRLLSDRFSAERPKGSFSTLEIQRTEQGDSAMYLCASSLGEYNEQFFGPGTRLTVL.

This clonotype has more than one count but fewer than ten. The chain links TRBV5-1 to TRBJ1-5; a possible D gene is TRBD1 (6 bases). Germline V CDR1 and CDR2: SGHRS, YFSETQ. Deletions cut 4 bases from V and 4 bases from J, with 15 bases between. This CDR3 region has 15 residues. CDR3 sequence (DNA): TGCGCCAGCAGCGACAACCGGGACACAAATCAGCCCCAGCATTTT. This encodes CASSDNRDTNQPQHF.

This clonotype was counted many times. J is TRBJ1-1 and V is TRBV27; no firm D call. Trimming stripped 5 bases from V and 1 base from J, with 11 bases between. Germline V gene data show CDR1 as MNHEY and CDR2 as SMNVEV (reference sequence). The CDR3 covers 14 residues. The CDR3 DNA reads as TGTGCCAGCAGTGAAGGAGAGAGGAACACTGAAGCTTTCTTT. It specifies CASSEGERNTEAFF.

The rearrangement links TRBV29-1 to TRBJ2-2; no clear D gene. V lost 5 bases and J 7 bases, leaving 8 bases between the germline ends. The CDR3 consists of 11 residues. Germline V gives CDR1 SQVTM, CDR2 ANQGSEA. In DNA, the CDR3 is TGCAGCGTTACCTCCATCGGGGAGCTGTTTTTT. Translating it yields CSVTSIGELFF.